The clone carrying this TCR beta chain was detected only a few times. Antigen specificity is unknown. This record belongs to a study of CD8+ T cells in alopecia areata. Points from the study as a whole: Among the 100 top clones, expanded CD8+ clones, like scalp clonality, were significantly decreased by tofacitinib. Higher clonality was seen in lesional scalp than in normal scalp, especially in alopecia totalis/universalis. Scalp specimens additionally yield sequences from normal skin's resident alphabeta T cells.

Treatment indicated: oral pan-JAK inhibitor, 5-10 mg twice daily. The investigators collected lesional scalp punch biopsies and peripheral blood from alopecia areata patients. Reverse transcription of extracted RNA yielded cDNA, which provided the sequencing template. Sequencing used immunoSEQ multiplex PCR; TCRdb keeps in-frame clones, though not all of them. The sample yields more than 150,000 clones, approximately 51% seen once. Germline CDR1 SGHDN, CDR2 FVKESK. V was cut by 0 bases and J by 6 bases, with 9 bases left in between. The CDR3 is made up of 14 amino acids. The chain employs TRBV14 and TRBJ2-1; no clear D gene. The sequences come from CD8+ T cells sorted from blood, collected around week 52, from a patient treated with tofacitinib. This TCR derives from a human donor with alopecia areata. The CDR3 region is CASSQDKRVNEQFF. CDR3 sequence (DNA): TGTGCCAGCAGCCAAGATAAACGAGTCAATGAGCAGTTCTTC.